These T cell receptor beta chains were read from a single sample in a study of blood T cell repertoires in COVID-19. Sequenced by immunoSEQ multiplex PCR; TCRdb stores in-frame clones only, minus some. The sample shows 100,000 or so clones, about 76% of them seen only once. What was sequenced was peripheral blood. The origin of the receptors is an elderly man with acute or convalescent COVID-19. Both conserved end residues are part of each CDR3. A D gene is named only where the DNA matches it firmly. A clone size is listed for some rows: how often the clone was seen (once, few, many), or a class if it is expanded.

clone_size,j_call,d_call,v_call,cdr3_nt,cdr3_aa
.,TRBJ1-4,.,TRBV28,TGTGCCAGCAGTTTATTGTCGGGGGAAAAACTGTTTTTT,CASSLLSGEKLFF
.,TRBJ2-7,TRBD2,TRBV27,TGTGCCAGCAGTTTTAGCGGGCCGAGCTCCTACGAGCAGTACTTC,CASSFSGPSSYEQYF
.,TRBJ2-1,TRBD2,TRBV27,TGTGCCAGCAGTCCGCAAGTACTAGCGGGAGTAATCTATGAGCAGTTCTTC,CASSPQVLAGVIYEQFF
once,TRBJ1-1,.,TRBV19,TGTGCCAGTATCAAATTAGGAGGGGACACTGAAGCTTTCTTT,CASIKLGGDTEAFF
few,TRBJ1-5,.,TRBV6-5,TGTGCCAGCAGTTACCGACATAGCAATCAGCCCCAGCATTTT,CASSYRHSNQPQHF
.,TRBJ1-2,TRBD1,TRBV19,TGTGCCAGTAGTATAGTGTGGCAGGGGGCAGAAGGCTACACCTTC,CASSIVWQGAEGYTF
once,TRBJ1-2,TRBD1,TRBV19,TGTGCCAGTAGTATCGACTTTTACCGGGACAGGAAACCTAACTATGGCTACACCTTC,CASSIDFYRDRKPNYGYTF
.,TRBJ1-1,.,TRBV10-3,TGTGCCATCAGATTTGGTGAGCACACTGAAGCTTTCTTT,CAIRFGEHTEAFF
.,TRBJ2-7,.,TRBV29-1,TGCAGCGTTGAGAATCGGGGAAAGCCCCCCTACGAGCAGTACTTC,CSVENRGKPPYEQYF
.,TRBJ1-1,.,TRBV7-2,TGTGCCAGCAGCTCAGCGCGGAGACAGTCTATGAACACTGAAGCTTTCTTT,CASSSARRQSMNTEAFF
.,TRBJ2-3,TRBD2,TRBV6-5,TGTGCCAGCAGTTACTATAGCGGGAGGGACACAGATACGCAGTATTTT,CASSYYSGRDTDTQYF